What follows are 21 T cell receptor beta chains derived from one specimen sequenced in a study of cytomegalovirus exposure and HLA in healthy donors. Use of 60 Vbeta and 13 Jbeta primers characterized the PCR. Some clones are missing from TCRdb's copy, which holds only in-frame ones; the method was immunoSEQ multiplex PCR. The repertoire holds some 150,000 clones, with around 75% as singletons. Input material: PBMCs. These receptors came from a human donor in good health.

This chain joins TRBV5-1 and TRBJ2-3; possibly TRBD2 for D (5 bases). The germline V gene encodes CDR1 SGHRS and CDR2 YFSETQ. V shed 5 bases and J shed 6 bases, with 7 bases lying between them. The CDR3 totals 11 residues. The CDR3 DNA sequence: TGCGCCAGCAGACTAGAGGATACGCAGTATTTT. Amino acids: CASRLEDTQYF.

This clone was seen a few times. This sequence joins TRBV19 and TRBJ1-2, with D uncertain. The CDR3 runs 13 residues. Between the trimmed V and J ends, which lost 6 bases and 1 base, there was a span of 9 bases. Germline V gives CDR1 LNHDA, CDR2 SQIVND (reference sequence). CDR3: CASSFSSNYGYTF. DNA for the CDR3: TGTGCCAGTAGCTTTTCCAGTAACTATGGCTACACCTTC.

This chain's CDR3 is CAWSMPFADRMNTEAFF. The CDR3 bases are TGTGCCTGGAGTATGCCGTTCGCGGACAGGATGAACACTGAAGCTTTCTTT. V usage is TRBV30 and J usage is TRBJ1-1; TRBD1 aligns across 7 bases. This CDR3 comprises 17 residues. V gave up 2 bases and J gave up 0 bases; unmatched junction bases: 12. The germline V gene encodes CDR1 GTSNPN and CDR2 SVGIG (reference sequence).

This clone occurred many times. The chain combines TRBV6-4 with TRBJ2-1; 15 nucleotides match TRBD2. This CDR3 spans 15 amino acids. J gave up 6 bases and V 4 bases, and 1 base lay outside the gene matches. Germline CDR1 reads MRHNA; CDR2 reads SNTAGT. The CDR3 region is CASSGTSGGANEQFF. CDR3 bases: TGTGCCAGCAGTGGGACTAGCGGGGGGGCCAATGAGCAGTTCTTC.

The chain is built from TRBV15 and TRBJ1-5; D is unresolved. The germline gives CDR1 LNHNV, CDR2 YYDKDF (reference sequence). The V end lost 0 bases, the J end lost 1 base, and 7 bases lay between the germline ends. This CDR3 spans 15 amino acids. This CDR3 is CATSRDPQSNQPQHF. The CDR3 bases are TGTGCCACCAGCAGAGATCCTCAGAGCAATCAGCCCCAGCATTTT.

The rearrangement joins TRBV15 to TRBJ1-5; D gene ambiguous. Trimming took 1 base from V and 8 from J, leaving 15 bases between them. Germline V gene data show CDR1 as LNHNV and CDR2 as YYDKDF (reference sequence). CDR3 length equals 15 residues. CDR3 sequence (DNA): TGTGCCACCAGCAGAGTCTACGAGGGCGTGGAGCCCCAGCATTTT. It encodes CATSRVYEGVEPQHF.

As for this clone: The sample holds other DNA sequences that translate to the same CDR3. The chain has TRBV7-2 and TRBJ2-1, with 14 nucleotides matching TRBD2. The trim removed 3 bases at V and 5 bases at J, leaving 0 bases unmatched. CDR3 length: 15 residues. Germline V gives CDR1 SGHTA, CDR2 FQGNSA. DNA for the CDR3: TGTGCCAGCAGCTTGGGACTAGCGGGGGACAATGAGCAGTTCTTC. Residues: CASSLGLAGDNEQFF.

The J gene is TRBJ2-1, the V gene TRBV5-1; weak D call: TRBD2 (5 bases). Germline V CDR1 and CDR2: SGHRS, YFSETQ. This CDR3 has 13 amino acids. The V gene lost 5 bases and the J gene lost 3 bases, with 9 bases spanning the gap. The CDR3 sequence is CASRPGIYNEQFF. The CDR3 nucleotides read TGCGCCAGCAGACCGGGGATCTACAATGAGCAGTTCTTC.

The CDR3: CASSTDRDDDQETQYF. CDR3 nucleotides: TGTGCCAGCAGTACAGACAGGGATGACGACCAAGAGACCCAGTACTTC. The chain links TRBV2 to TRBJ2-5, with 7 positions matching TRBD1. This CDR3 contains 16 residues. Looked up from germline, CDR1 is SNHLY and CDR2 is FYNNEI. V dropped 5 bases and J dropped 0; count of bases not matched to a gene: 9.

The rearrangement links TRBV5-1 to TRBJ2-3, with 12 bases identical to TRBD2. The CDR3 covers 16 residues. The germline gives CDR1 SGHRS, CDR2 YFSETQ. After removal of 4 bases from V and 3 bases from J, the junction contained 6 bases not matched to a gene. CDR3 protein: CASSPILAGGTDTQYF. The CDR3 DNA reads TGCGCCAGCAGCCCAATACTAGCGGGAGGTACAGATACGCAGTATTTT.

The chain links TRBV19 to TRBJ1-1; D might be TRBD1 (5 bases). CDR1 and CDR2 from the germline V gene are LNHDA and SQIVND (reference sequence). The CDR3 length is 16 residues. With 3 bases removed from V and 5 bases from J, the gap between germline ends came to 19 bases. The CDR3 loop is CASSMSGTPIPTEAFF. The CDR3 nucleotides read TGTGCCAGTAGTATGTCCGGGACTCCTATACCAACTGAAGCTTTCTTT.

The genes are TRBV4-2 and TRBJ1-2, with 7 nucleotides matching TRBD1. With 0 bases clipped from V and 1 base from J, the junction kept 8 bases outside the gene matches. The CDR3 extends over 17 amino acids. Germline CDR1 and CDR2: LGHNA and YNFKEQ. As DNA, the CDR3 is TGTGCCAGCAGCCAAGACTGGGGACAGCAAGTTAACTATGGCTACACCTTC. Its protein product is CASSQDWGQQVNYGYTF.

The chain recombines TRBV5-5 with TRBJ1-2; tentative D call: TRBD1 (6 bases). Germline V gives CDR1 SGHKS, CDR2 YYEKEE (reference sequence). There are 15 residues in the CDR3. Trimming removed 4 bases from V and 4 bases from J, with 17 bases in between. The chain's CDR3 is CASSLDGRGLYGYTF. In DNA form, the CDR3 reads TGTGCCAGCAGCCTCGATGGCAGGGGCCTCTATGGCTACACCTTC.

Concerning this clone: The sample carries other DNA sequences with the same CDR3. The chain employs TRBV29-1 and TRBJ1-5; no reliable D call. V dropped 7 bases and J dropped 0 bases, with 7 bases sitting between them. The CDR3 covers 12 residues. Per germline, CDR1 SQVTM and CDR2 ANQGSEA. CDR3 DNA sequence: TGCAGCGCAGGTAGTAGCAATCAGCCCCAGCATTTT. This gives the protein CSAGSSNQPQHF. The variable domain in full, completed from reference TRBV29-1 and TRBJ1-5, reads SAVISQKPSRDICQRGTSLTIQCQVDSQVTMMFWYRQQPGQSLTLIATANQGSEATYESGFVIDKFPISRPNLTFSTLTVSNMSPEDSSIYLCSAGSSNQPQHFGDGTRLSIL.

This clone was seen more than once but under ten times. V usage is TRBV6-1 and J usage is TRBJ1-5, with 7 positions matching TRBD1. J lost 3 bases, V lost 6 bases, and 8 bases had no gene match. The germline V gene has CDR1 MNHNS and CDR2 SASEGT. The CDR3 runs 15 residues. The CDR3, as DNA: TGTGCCAGCAGGGGGCCAGGGGGAGACAATCAGCCCCAGCATTTT. Translation gives CASRGPGGDNQPQHF.

The gene calls are TRBV15 and TRBJ1-1; D unresolved. Germline values: CDR1 LNHNV, CDR2 YYDKDF (reference sequence). Deletions cut 0 bases from V and 1 base from J, with 15 bases between. The CDR3 covers 17 residues. The CDR3 DNA reads TGTGCCACCAGCAGAGATCAGGTATCTTGGTGGAACACTGAAGCTTTCTTT. The encoded protein is CATSRDQVSWWNTEAFF.

The V call is TRBV7-9, the J call TRBJ2-7; 9 bases are shared with TRBD1. After removal of 5 bases from V and 3 bases from J, the junction contained 5 bases not matched to a gene. The CDR3 runs 14 residues. The V gene's germline CDR1 is SEHNR and CDR2 FQNEAQ (reference sequence). CDR3 coding DNA: TGTGCCAGCAGCCAACGACAGGGGGACTACGAGCAGTACTTC. Its protein product is CASSQRQGDYEQYF.

The rearrangement links TRBV10-3 to TRBJ1-5, with a tentative D call TRBD1 (5 bases). The germline V gene encodes CDR1 ENHRY and CDR2 SYGVKD. V dropped 6 bases and J dropped 2 bases, with 17 bases sitting between them. The length of the CDR3 is 16 residues. The CDR3 DNA reads as TGTGCCATCAGCGCTAGACTGGGGGGGGGCAATCAGCCCCAGCATTTT. This translates into CAISARLGGGNQPQHF.

The chain carries TRBV9 and TRBJ2-2; 7 bases line up with TRBD2. The junction had 4 bases not matched to a gene; V was cut back by 0 bases and J by 5 bases. Germline V gives CDR1 SGDLS, CDR2 YYNGEE. The CDR3 contains 15 residues. The CDR3 DNA is TGTGCCAGCAGCGTAGTTGAAGCGGGAACCGGGGAGCTGTTTTTT. Translated: CASSVVEAGTGELFF.

V gene TRBV6-1 combines with J gene TRBJ1-3; 9 nucleotides agree with TRBD1. The V and J ends lost 8 bases and 9 bases, in that order; junction bases with no gene match: 8. The CDR3 is made up of 13 amino acids. CDR1 and CDR2 (germline): MNHNS, SASEGT. The CDR3, as DNA: TGTGCCAGCGACGCCGGGACAGGGCGCACCATATATTTT. As protein: CASDAGTGRTIYF.

The chain has TRBV10-3 and TRBJ1-2, with TRBD1 identical over 7 bases. There are 14 residues in the CDR3. J was trimmed by 0 bases and V by 6 bases; bases with no gene match: 4. Germline V gives CDR1 ENHRY, CDR2 SYGVKD. CDR3 amino acids: CAIRRQGPNYGYTF. CDR3 DNA: TGTGCCATCAGACGACAGGGCCCTAACTATGGCTACACCTTC.